This entry describes one TCR beta chain. There is no known antigen for this receptor. No much larger clone exists at a distance of one base, and base qualities are not known. Interpreted using the paper, the treatment or condition label stands for: in vitro stimulation with specific CMV peptide epitopes to enrich CMV-specific T cells. As encoded in the germline V gene (reference sequence), CDR1 is MNHNY while CDR2 is SVGAGI. The CDR3 starts with the cysteine, ends with the phenylalanine, and has 15 residues. Left in the record is the CDR3 DNA by itself, 45 bases read in frame from the first base. Germline trimming amounts to 4 bases on V and 10 bases on J, with 6 as the count of junction bases outside the gene matches. The data belong to a study of T cell repertoires in cytomegalovirus infection (dated by TCRdb to the late 2010s). Describing the broader study: Peptide stimulations targeted recently identified HLA-C-restricted CMV epitopes, whose presentation resists viral immunomodulation, together with well-studied HLA-B-restricted epitopes. Donor HLA type was relevant to the analysis, because carriage of CMV infection together with the matching HLA type was indicated by public TCR beta signatures.

Study-level results and caveats: In the ex vivo response, HLA-C-restricted CMV-specific TCR beta clonotypes were dominant, and in two of eight donors the single most frequent clonotype came from this HLA-C-restricted group. In both this cohort and an independent cohort of 352 donors, the cumulative frequency of public TCR beta family members distinguished carriers of CMV infection plus the relevant HLA type.

The listed sequencing device is Illumina HiSeq 1500. TCRdb reprocessed the public reads (quality trimming at Q25 with fastp, clone calling with MiXCR) and kept in-frame beta chains. CDR3 protein sequences are deduplicated, and each keeps its most common genes and DNA. For this sample there are about 110,000 distinct CDR3 sequences; over 40% appear just once. Of the sample, about three quarters is held by the ten largest clones. The sequence derives from a human donor in good health (CMV status not recorded). Some clones in this sample may be carry-over from other donors' samples. This receptor chain uses TRBV6-6 and TRBJ2-1, with 14 junctional bases fitting TRBD2. This material consisted of CD8+ T cells from cultured PBMCs, taken from culture after CMV antigen stimulation. The DNA sequence follows: TGTGCCAGCAGTTCGACTAGCGGGGGGGCGGGGGAGCAGTTCTTC. It is translated as CASSSTSGGAGEQFF.